This T cell receptor (beta chain) was identified during a study of T cell repertoires and HLA-DP antigens. Study-wide context: Sorted CD137+CD4+ samples averaged approximately 230 ng DNA; pre-culture CD4+ samples, approximately 1,100 ng.

As to this clone: Its matching antigen is unknown.

Some clones are missing from TCRdb's copy, which holds only in-frame ones; the method was immunoSEQ multiplex PCR. The sample shows almost 90,000 clones, roughly 86% of them seen only once. CD4+ T cells, purified by negative selection, averaged around 98% purity. The clonotype was recovered from a man aged 45-60 years in good health and CMV-seronegative. The sequenced sample was CD4+ T cells from PBMCs.

CDR3 protein: CASSPHRSGANVLTF. CDR3 DNA sequence: TGTGCCAGCAGCCCCCATCGCTCTGGGGCCAACGTCCTGACTTTC. The chain combines TRBV28 with TRBJ2-6, with D hard to call. CDR3 length: 15 residues. V gave up 6 bases and J gave up 0 bases, with 9 bases separating them. The V gene's germline CDR1 is MDHEN and CDR2 SYDVKM.